One sample yielded the 15 T cell receptor beta chains listed below, sequenced in a study of T cell clonotyping in hematopoietic cell transplantation. TCRdb's copy holds only in-frame clones and misses some; the assay was immunoSEQ multiplex PCR. The repertoire holds some 40,000 clones, with around 94% as singletons. Material: peripheral blood mononuclear cells. The receptor source for this set is a woman aged 45 to 65 in good health. Some clones in this sample may be carry-over from other donors' samples.

This clone was recorded once. This sequence joins TRBV7-9 and TRBJ2-7; the match to TRBD1 covers 8 bases. The CDR3 length is 17 residues. From germline, CDR1 is SEHNR and CDR2 FQNEAQ (reference sequence). V shed 3 bases and J 3 bases; nucleotides not matched to a gene: 13. CDR3: CASSFIPGGRVGYEQYF. The CDR3 nucleotides read TGTGCCAGCAGCTTTATTCCAGGGGGCAGGGTCGGCTACGAGCAGTACTTC.

The chain recombines TRBV5-1 with TRBJ2-3, with 10 bases identical to TRBD2. The germline CDR1 and CDR2 sequences are SGHRS and YFSETQ. This CDR3 has 15 residues. V lost 0 bases, J lost 6 bases, and 4 bases stayed unmatched. CDR3 nucleotide sequence: TGCGCCAGCAGCTTGGCCGTAGCGGGGGGTGATACGCAGTATTTT. Translated, it gives CASSLAVAGGDTQYF.

The chain combines TRBV6-6 with TRBJ2-5, with TRBD1 matching over 7 bases. CDR1 and CDR2 from the germline V gene are MNHNY and SVGAGI (reference sequence). Unmatched junction bases numbered 2, after V lost 4 bases and J lost 3 bases. CDR3 length equals 13 residues. CDR3: CASSSGQEETQYF. The CDR3 DNA follows: TGTGCCAGCAGTTCCGGACAGGAAGAGACCCAGTACTTC.

The chain carries TRBV7-2 and TRBJ2-3; maybe TRBD2 (7 bases). Trimming shortened V by 1 base and J by 4 bases, and 15 bases separated the two germline ends. The length of the CDR3 is 16 residues. The germline CDR1 and CDR2 sequences are SGHTA and FQGNSA. The DNA for the CDR3 is TGTGCCAGCAGCTTAGACAGTGGGGGGGCCTCAGATACGCAGTATTTT. It encodes CASSLDSGGASDTQYF.

The chain uses TRBV28 and TRBJ2-7; 12 bases are a match to TRBD1. The J segment lost 7 bases and the V segment lost 7 bases, leaving 8 bases of the junction unmatched. Germline lookup yields CDR1 MDHEN and CDR2 SYDVKM. This CDR3 is 14 amino acids long. The CDR3 nucleotides read TGTGCCAGCACTTCGGGACAGGGGGCCGGTGAGCAGTACTTC. This encodes CASTSGQGAGEQYF. The variable domain in full, completed from reference TRBV28 and TRBJ2-7, reads DVKVTQSSRYLVKRTGEKVFLECVQDMDHENMFWYRQDPGLGLRLIYFSYDVKMKEKGDIPEGYSVSREKKERFSLILESASTNQTSMYLCASTSGQGAGEQYFGPGTRLTVT.

This clone was detected a few times. J is TRBJ2-1 and V is TRBV6-4; D is perhaps TRBD2 (6 bases). The CDR3 is 15 amino acids. CDR1 is MRHNA and CDR2 is SNTAGT in the germline V gene. Trimming removed 3 bases from V and 9 bases from J, with 18 bases in between. Written as DNA, the CDR3 is TGTGCCAGCAGTGAGTTAGCGGCCCAGGGAGGTGAGCAGTTCTTC. This codes for CASSELAAQGGEQFF.

The chain joins TRBV9 to TRBJ1-5, with D possibly being TRBD1 (6 bases). The V gene lost 0 bases and the J gene lost 8 bases, with 12 bases spanning the gap. From germline, CDR1 is SGDLS and CDR2 YYNGEE. This CDR3 contains 14 residues. Written as DNA, the CDR3 is TGTGCCAGCAGCGTAGAGGGGGGTGAAGAGCCCCAGCATTTT. Its translation is CASSVEGGEEPQHF.

The CDR3 reads CASCPGGGSTDTQYF. CDR3 nucleotide sequence: TGCGCCAGCTGCCCAGGCGGGGGAAGCACAGATACGCAGTATTTT. The J gene is TRBJ2-3, the V gene TRBV5-1, with 7 bases lining up with TRBD2. Unmatched junction bases numbered 8, after V lost 7 bases and J lost 0 bases. The CDR3 length is 15 residues. Germline V gene sequence: CDR1 SGHRS, CDR2 YFSETQ.

J is TRBJ1-5 and V is TRBV14; possibly TRBD1 for D (6 bases). The V end was cut by 6 bases, the J end by 7 bases, with 13 bases between. The length of the CDR3 is 13 residues. Germline CDR1 is SGHDN and CDR2 is FVKESK. CDR3 DNA: TGTGCCAGCAGTTTAGGGGGGTTCCAGCCCCAGCATTTT. It encodes CASSLGGFQPQHF.

This clone was counted once. The chain recombines TRBV11-3 with TRBJ2-1; D not certain. V lost 1 base to trimming and J lost 6 bases, with 7 bases between them. The CDR3 length is 13 residues. Germline V CDR1 and CDR2: SGHNT, YENEEA. CDR3 region: CASSLAPSNEQFF. DNA of the CDR3: TGTGCCAGCAGCTTAGCCCCCTCCAATGAGCAGTTCTTC. The full variable domain, in which reference TRBV11-3 and TRBJ2-1 provide the parts outside the CDR3, is EAGVVQSPRYKIIEKKQPVAFWCNPISGHNTLYWYLQNLGQGPELLIRYENEEAVDDSQLPKDRFSAERLKGVDSTLKIQPAELGDSAVYLCASSLAPSNEQFFGPGTRLTVL.

The CDR3 sequence is CASSYQGYNSPLHF. The CDR3 nucleotides are TGTGCCAGCAGCTATCAGGGTTATAATTCACCCCTCCACTTT. The chain carries TRBV7-2 and TRBJ1-6; a weak D match, TRBD1 (5 bases). The germline CDR1 and CDR2 sequences are SGHTA and FQGNSA. This CDR3 is 14 amino acids long. V lost 4 bases to trimming and J lost 4 bases, with 8 bases between them.

Here the CDR3 DNA reads TGTGCCAGCAGTTACGAGGTTAGCTCTGGGGCCAACGTCCTGACTTTC. Its translation is CASSYEVSSGANVLTF. This sequence joins TRBV6-5 and TRBJ2-6; D not certain. The CDR3 is 16 residues long. CDR1 and CDR2 from the germline V gene are MNHEY and SVGAGI. V was clipped by 2 bases and J by 0 bases, with 8 bases between them.

The table lists this clone with a few counts. The V and J genes are TRBV29-1 and TRBJ2-2; 7 nucleotides agree with TRBD2. Trimming at V came to 3 bases and at J to 0 bases, leaving 4 bases not matched to a gene. The CDR3 covers 15 residues. The germline CDR1 and CDR2 sequences are SQVTM and ANQGSEA. The CDR3 nucleotides are TGCAGCGTTGATGGCGGGGGTTCGAACACCGGGGAGCTGTTTTTT. It codes for CSVDGGGSNTGELFF.

The chain has TRBV5-1 and TRBJ1-1; unclear D gene. In germline, CDR1 is SGHRS, CDR2 YFSETQ. Trimming left V 0 bases short and J 4 bases short, with 7 bases between. This CDR3 has 13 residues. The CDR3: CASSLGWATEAFF. In DNA, the CDR3 is TGCGCCAGCAGCTTGGGGTGGGCCACTGAAGCTTTCTTT. Full variable domain (rest looked up from reference TRBV5-1 and TRBJ1-1): KAGVTQTPRYLIKTRGQQVTLSCSPISGHRSVSWYQQTPGQGLQFLFEYFSETQRNKGNFPGRFSGRQFSNSRSEMNVSTLELGDSALYLCASSLGWATEAFFGQGTRLTVV.

This rearrangement joins TRBV2 to TRBJ2-4; weak D call: TRBD2 (5 bases). The CDR3 spans 16 residues. The ends were cut back, 6 bases at V and 0 bases at J, with 15 bases in the middle. Looked up from germline, CDR1 is SNHLY and CDR2 is FYNNEI. The CDR3 nucleotides are TGTGCCAGCAGCATGGGAGTAGGGCTAGCCAAAAACATTCAGTACTTC. This encodes CASSMGVGLAKNIQYF.